This T cell receptor (beta chain) was profiled in a study of shared clonotypes between healthy human individuals. Using immunoSEQ multiplex PCR, the repertoire was profiled, and TCRdb retains in-frame clones only, with some absent. The table has roughly 1,500,000 clones, 98% seen once. This CDR3 is 13 amino acids long. J was trimmed by 8 bases and V by 8 bases; bases with no gene match: 11. The germline V gene has CDR1 SNHLY and CDR2 FYNNEI. Donors were healthy HIV-negative adults without recent acute infections or vaccinations. This TCR was recovered from a man aged 25-45 years in good health. The specimen sequenced was naive CD4+ T cells sorted from blood. This sample's subset: CD45RA+ positively selected. The chain employs TRBV2 and TRBJ1-1; 7 bases agree with TRBD1. The DNA of the CDR3 is TGTGCCAGCTTATCCAGTCGGGACAGCGAAGCTTTCTTT. Protein: CASLSSRDSEAFF.